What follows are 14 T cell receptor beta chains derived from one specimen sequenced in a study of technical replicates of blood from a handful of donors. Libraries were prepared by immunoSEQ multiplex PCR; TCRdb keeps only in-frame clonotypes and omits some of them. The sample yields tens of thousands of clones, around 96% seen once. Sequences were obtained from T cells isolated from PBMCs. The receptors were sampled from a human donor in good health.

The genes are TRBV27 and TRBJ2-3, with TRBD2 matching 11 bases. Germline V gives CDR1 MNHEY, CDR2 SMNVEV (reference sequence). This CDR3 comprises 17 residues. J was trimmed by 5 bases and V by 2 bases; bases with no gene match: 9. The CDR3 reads CASSLKVAGGRIDTQYF. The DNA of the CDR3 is TGTGCCAGCAGTTTAAAGGTAGCGGGAGGGAGGATAGATACGCAGTATTTT.

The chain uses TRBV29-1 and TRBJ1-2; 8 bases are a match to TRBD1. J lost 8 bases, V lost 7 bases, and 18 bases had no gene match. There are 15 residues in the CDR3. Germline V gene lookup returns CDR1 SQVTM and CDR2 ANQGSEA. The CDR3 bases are TGCAGCGCGACACCACTCGCGCAGGGGGCCAAGGGCTACACCTTC. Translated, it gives CSATPLAQGAKGYTF.

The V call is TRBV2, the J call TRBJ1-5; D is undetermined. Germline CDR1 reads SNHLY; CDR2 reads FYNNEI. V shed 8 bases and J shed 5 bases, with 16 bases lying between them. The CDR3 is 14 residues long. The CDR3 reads CASQLTPPYQPQHF. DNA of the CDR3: TGTGCCAGCCAGCTGACTCCCCCTTATCAGCCCCAGCATTTT.

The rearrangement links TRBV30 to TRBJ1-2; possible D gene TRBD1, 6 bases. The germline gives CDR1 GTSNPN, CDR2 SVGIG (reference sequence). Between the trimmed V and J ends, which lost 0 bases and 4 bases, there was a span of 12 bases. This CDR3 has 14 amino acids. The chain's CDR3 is CAWSVLGAAYGYTF. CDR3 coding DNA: TGTGCCTGGAGTGTACTGGGGGCAGCCTATGGCTACACCTTC.

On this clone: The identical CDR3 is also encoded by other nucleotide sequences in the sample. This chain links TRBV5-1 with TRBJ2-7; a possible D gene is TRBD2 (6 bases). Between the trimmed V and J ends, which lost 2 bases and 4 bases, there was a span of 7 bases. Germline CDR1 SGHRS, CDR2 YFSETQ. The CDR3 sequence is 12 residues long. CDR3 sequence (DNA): TGCGCCAGCAGCTTTAGCGGTTACGAGCAGTACTTC. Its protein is CASSFSGYEQYF.

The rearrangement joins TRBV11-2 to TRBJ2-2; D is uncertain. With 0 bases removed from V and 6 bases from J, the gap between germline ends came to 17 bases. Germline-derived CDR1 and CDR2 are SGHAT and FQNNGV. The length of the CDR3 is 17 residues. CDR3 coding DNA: TGTGCCAGCAGCTTAGAACAAAGCGAGTACCACCCCGGGGAGCTGTTTTTT. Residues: CASSLEQSEYHPGELFF.

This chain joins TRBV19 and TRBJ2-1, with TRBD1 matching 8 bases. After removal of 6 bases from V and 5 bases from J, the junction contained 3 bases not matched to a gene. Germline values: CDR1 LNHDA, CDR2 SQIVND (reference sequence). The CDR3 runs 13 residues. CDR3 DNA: TGTGCCAGTAGCGTGACAGGGGACAATGAGCAGTTCTTC. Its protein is CASSVTGDNEQFF.

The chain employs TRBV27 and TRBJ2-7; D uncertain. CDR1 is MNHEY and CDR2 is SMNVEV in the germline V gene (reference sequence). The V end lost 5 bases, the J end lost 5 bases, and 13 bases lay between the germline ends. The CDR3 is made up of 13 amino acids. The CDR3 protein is CASSPRIFHEQYF. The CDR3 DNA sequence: TGTGCCAGCAGTCCTAGAATTTTCCACGAGCAGTACTTC.

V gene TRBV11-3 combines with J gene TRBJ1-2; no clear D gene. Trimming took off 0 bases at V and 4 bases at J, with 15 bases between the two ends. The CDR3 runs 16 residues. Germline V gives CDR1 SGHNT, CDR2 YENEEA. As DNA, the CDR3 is TGTGCCAGCAGCTTAGAGGGTACAGATCCTTTCTATGGCTACACCTTC. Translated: CASSLEGTDPFYGYTF. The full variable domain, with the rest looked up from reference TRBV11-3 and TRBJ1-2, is EAGVVQSPRYKIIEKKQPVAFWCNPISGHNTLYWYLQNLGQGPELLIRYENEEAVDDSQLPKDRFSAERLKGVDSTLKIQPAELGDSAVYLCASSLEGTDPFYGYTFGSGTRLTVV.

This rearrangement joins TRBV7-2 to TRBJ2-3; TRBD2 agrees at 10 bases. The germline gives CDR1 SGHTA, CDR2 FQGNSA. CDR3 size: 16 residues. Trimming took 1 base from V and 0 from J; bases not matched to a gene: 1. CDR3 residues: CASSLGTSGSTDTQYF. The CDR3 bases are TGTGCCAGCAGCTTAGGGACTAGCGGAAGCACAGATACGCAGTATTTT.

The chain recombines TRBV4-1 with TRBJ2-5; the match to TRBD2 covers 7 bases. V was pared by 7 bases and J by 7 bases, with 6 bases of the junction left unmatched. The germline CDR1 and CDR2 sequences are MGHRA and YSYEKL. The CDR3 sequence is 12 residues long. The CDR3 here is CASKGTKGTQYF. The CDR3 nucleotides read TGCGCCAGCAAAGGGACTAAAGGGACCCAGTACTTC.

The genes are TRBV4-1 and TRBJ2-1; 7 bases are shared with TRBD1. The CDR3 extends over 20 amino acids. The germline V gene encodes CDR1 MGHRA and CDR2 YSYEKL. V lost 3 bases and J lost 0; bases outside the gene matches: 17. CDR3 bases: TGCGCCAGCAGCCACTCACGGGACAGCAAGGTCCAAAGCTCCTACAATGAGCAGTTCTTC. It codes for CASSHSRDSKVQSSYNEQFF.

The CDR3 here is CAISTGSYTDTQYF. As DNA, the CDR3 is TGTGCCATATCGACAGGGTCTTACACAGATACGCAGTATTTT. The chain has TRBV28 and TRBJ2-3; 7 bases match TRBD1. In germline, CDR1 is MDHEN, CDR2 SYDVKM. After removal of 10 bases from V and 2 bases from J, the junction contained 9 bases not matched to a gene. The length of the CDR3 is 14 residues.

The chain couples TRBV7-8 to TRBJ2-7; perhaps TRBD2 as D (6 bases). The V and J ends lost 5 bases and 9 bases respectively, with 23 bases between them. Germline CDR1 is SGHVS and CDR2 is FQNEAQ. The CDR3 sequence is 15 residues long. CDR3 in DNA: TGTGCCAGCAGCCCACAGCCCACCGTAGCGGTAGGGCAGTACTTC. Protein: CASSPQPTVAVGQYF.